This is a list of T cell receptor beta chains from one sample in a study of human T cells and chemical hapten exposure. MiXCR was run by TCRdb on the RACE reads, yielding one entry per CDR3 protein. The data contain about 69,000 distinct CDR3 sequences, 10% of them singletons. Here the sequenced sample was whole blood, taken in connection with sensitization to the hapten diphenylcyclopropenone (DPC). The receptor set was obtained from a woman aged 45-65 years with alopecia areata. Some clones in this sample may be carry-over from other donors' samples. CDR3s include the opening cysteine and the closing phenylalanine or tryptophan. D genes are given only for firm matches. Expanded clones get a size class; other rows say once, few or many, or leave the size out.

clone_size	v_call	j_call	d_call	cdr3_aa	cdr3_nt
.	TRBV7-2	TRBJ2-6	.	CASSSTWANVLTF	TGTGCCAGCAGCTCAACCTGGGCCAACGTCCTGACTTTC
.	TRBV27	TRBJ1-6	.	CASRRVNKGPSPLHF	TGTGCCAGCAGGCGGGTGAACAAAGGCCCTTCACCCCTCCACTTT
many	TRBV11-3	TRBJ2-1	.	CASSPGAHEQFF	TGTGCCAGCAGCCCCGGCGCACATGAGCAGTTCTTC
few	TRBV20-1	TRBJ2-3	.	CSARDPGGLGWTDPQYF	TGCAGTGCTAGAGATCCGGGAGGTCTTGGTTGGACAGATCCGCAGTATTTT
.	TRBV9	TRBJ2-1	.	CASSPPLNEQFF	TGTGCCAGCAGCCCACCACTGAATGAGCAGTTCTTC
few	TRBV3-1	TRBJ2-1	.	CASSQRLGRQFF	TGTGCCAGCAGCCAACGCTTAGGACGGCAGTTCTTC
many	TRBV3-1	TRBJ2-5	.	CASSPNVLHSQTQYF	TGTGCCAGCAGCCCAAACGTTCTCCATTCGCAGACCCAGTACTTC
many	TRBV10-2	TRBJ2-7	.	CASSELGREQYF	TGCGCCAGCAGTGAGCTCGGGCGAGAGCAGTACTTC
many	TRBV6-5	TRBJ1-5	TRBD1	CASRRDSGRNQPQHF	TGTGCCAGCAGACGGGACAGTGGGAGAAATCAGCCCCAGCATTTT
many	TRBV12-3/TRBV12-4	TRBJ2-1	TRBD2	CASTFSGRDRNEQFF	TGTGCCAGCACTTTTAGCGGGAGGGATAGGAATGAGCAGTTCTTC
many	TRBV5-1	TRBJ2-3	TRBD1	CASAPTGGTDTQYF	TGCGCCAGCGCCCCGACAGGGGGCACAGATACGCAGTATTTT
many	TRBV20-1	TRBJ1-5	TRBD1	CSAHPGQNNQPQHF	TGCAGTGCTCACCCGGGACAGAACAATCAGCCCCAGCATTTT
few	TRBV19	TRBJ2-1	TRBD2	CASSQLAGVDNEQFF	TGTGCCAGTAGTCAACTAGCGGGAGTTGACAATGAGCAGTTCTTC
few	TRBV7-9	TRBJ1-4	.	CASSEDGYNEKLFF	TGTGCCAGCAGTGAGGACGGTTATAATGAAAAACTGTTTTTT
.	TRBV2	TRBJ2-3	.	CASSVDYLYSSSTDTQYF	TGTGCCAGCAGTGTGGACTACCTTTACAGTTCTAGCACAGATACGCAGTATTTT
.	TRBV5-5	TRBJ2-7	.	CASSSDGPEQYF	TGTGCCAGCAGCTCCGACGGACCCGAGCAGTACTTC
few	TRBV3-1	TRBJ2-5	.	CASSQGWGGETQYF	TGTGCCAGCAGCCAAGGTTGGGGCGGGGAGACCCAGTACTTC
.	TRBV12-3/TRBV12-4	TRBJ1-2	.	CASSFGGIYYGYTF	TGTGCCAGCAGTTTTGGAGGGATCTACTATGGCTACACCTTC
.	TRBV14	TRBJ2-1	.	CASSQDLHNEQFF	TGTGCCAGCAGCCAAGATCTCCACAATGAGCAGTTCTTC
few	TRBV7-9	TRBJ2-7	.	CASSAGVEQYF	TGTGCCAGCAGTGCAGGGGTAGAGCAGTACTTC
many	TRBV6-5	TRBJ2-2	.	CAAKPVHQTGELFF	TGTGCCGCAAAACCCGTACACCAGACCGGGGAGCTGTTTTTT
many	TRBV15	TRBJ1-5	.	CATSSLRGVGNQPQHF	TGTGCCACCAGCAGTCTCAGGGGTGTTGGCAATCAGCCCCAGCATTTT
many	TRBV20-1	TRBJ2-2	.	CSARKGLANTGELFF	TGCAGTGCTAGAAAAGGCCTGGCGAACACCGGGGAGCTGTTTTTT
many	TRBV25-1	TRBJ1-1	.	CASSENRNAFF	TGTGCCAGCAGTGAAAATCGGAATGCTTTCTTT
many	TRBV29-1	TRBJ2-3	.	CSVAVADTQYF	TGCAGCGTTGCAGTCGCAGATACGCAGTATTTT
few	TRBV7-2	TRBJ2-1	TRBD2	CASSRSGRASSYNEQFF	TGTGCCAGCAGTCGTAGCGGGAGAGCGAGCTCCTACAATGAGCAGTTCTTC
few	TRBV7-2	TRBJ1-4	.	CASSSSLWEKLFF	TGTGCCAGCAGCTCCAGTCTCTGGGAAAAACTGTTTTTT
.	TRBV5-1	TRBJ2-3	TRBD2	CASTGGALAGGPRTDTQYF	TGCGCCAGCACGGGGGGAGCCCTAGCGGGAGGGCCACGCACAGATACGCAGTATTTT
few	TRBV2	TRBJ2-3	.	CASSDVVAIRYF	TGTGCCAGCAGTGACGTAGTAGCGATCCGGTATTTT
.	TRBV7-2	TRBJ2-1	TRBD2	CASSFLSGDYNEQFF	TGTGCCAGCAGCTTTTTAAGCGGGGACTACAATGAGCAGTTCTTC
many	TRBV5-6	TRBJ2-7	.	CASSLSGPGAYEQYF	TGTGCCAGCAGCTTAAGCGGTCCAGGGGCCTACGAGCAGTACTTC
.	TRBV6-6	TRBJ2-7	TRBD2	CASHPPGGYEQYF	TGTGCCAGCCACCCCCCGGGGGGGTACGAGCAGTACTTC
many	TRBV29-1	TRBJ2-5	.	CSVALVQSETQYF	TGCAGCGTTGCCCTGGTGCAGTCTGAGACCCAGTACTTC
few	TRBV19	TRBJ2-1	TRBD2	CASIPRRTSPSNEQFF	TGTGCCAGTATACCAAGGAGGACTAGCCCCAGCAATGAGCAGTTCTTC
many	TRBV3-1	TRBJ2-2	.	CASSQGIWTGELFF	TGTGCCAGCAGCCAAGGGATTTGGACCGGGGAGCTGTTTTTT
many	TRBV20-1	TRBJ1-5	.	CSAREEGGPQHF	TGCAGTGCTAGAGAGGAGGGAGGGCCCCAGCATTTT
few	TRBV5-8	TRBJ2-7	.	CASTRDINSYEQYF	TGTGCCAGCACCCGGGACATAAACTCCTACGAGCAGTACTTC
.	TRBV20-1	TRBJ1-2	.	CSARDYNYGYTF	TGCAGTGCTAGAGATTACAACTATGGCTACACCTTC
few	TRBV4-1	TRBJ1-4	.	CASRPTASNEKLFF	TGCGCCAGCAGACCGACAGCTAGTAATGAAAAACTGTTTTTT
many	TRBV4-2	TRBJ1-2	.	CASSQDSRGRGYTF	TGTGCCAGCAGCCAAGATTCCAGGGGCCGGGGCTACACCTTC
few	TRBV10-2	TRBJ2-7	.	CASSDPGHYEQYF	TGCGCCAGCAGTGACCCAGGCCACTACGAGCAGTACTTC
few	TRBV24-1	TRBJ2-1	.	CATSDPGKSNEQFF	TGTGCCACCAGTGATCCGGGCAAGAGCAATGAGCAGTTCTTC
many	TRBV2	TRBJ2-5	TRBD2	CASSGQSGSGRETQYF	TGTGCCAGCAGTGGACAAAGCGGGAGCGGTCGGGAGACCCAGTACTTC
many	TRBV5-6	TRBJ2-5	.	CASSPGLRTEQETQYF	TGTGCCAGCAGCCCGGGACTGAGGACAGAGCAAGAGACCCAGTACTTC
.	TRBV11-2	TRBJ2-6	.	CASRLISAANVLTF	TGTGCCAGCAGGCTTATCTCCGCTGCCAACGTCCTGACTTTC
.	TRBV29-1	TRBJ1-2	TRBD1	CSAEGGPTNYGYTF	TGCAGCGCGGAAGGGGGCCCTACTAACTATGGCTACACCTTC
many	TRBV7-8	TRBJ2-2	TRBD2	CASSLGLAAATGELFF	TGTGCCAGCAGCTTAGGGCTAGCGGCTGCCACCGGGGAGCTGTTTTTT
many	TRBV2	TRBJ1-4	.	CASSDGRTTNEKLFF	TGTGCCAGCAGTGATGGACGGACAACTAATGAAAAACTGTTTTTT
few	TRBV29-1	TRBJ2-7	TRBD2	CSATTSGMFEQYF	TGCAGCGCTACAACTAGCGGGATGTTCGAGCAGTACTTC
many	TRBV29-1	TRBJ1-1	TRBD1	CSVEGADDTEAFF	TGCAGCGTGGAGGGGGCGGACGATACTGAAGCTTTCTTT
many	TRBV11-3	TRBJ2-1	TRBD2	CASSSRAGYNEQFF	TGTGCCAGCAGCTCTCGAGCGGGGTACAATGAGCAGTTCTTC
many	TRBV20-1	TRBJ1-2	.	CSAITLGYGYTF	TGCAGTGCTATCACGCTGGGTTATGGCTACACCTTC
many	TRBV2	TRBJ2-7	.	CASSDISGSSYEQYF	TGTGCCAGCAGTGATATTAGCGGTAGCTCCTACGAGCAGTACTTC
many	TRBV20-1	TRBJ1-5	.	CSATLGEKQPQHF	TGCAGTGCTACTTTAGGGGAAAAACAGCCCCAGCATTTT